The clone carrying this T cell receptor beta chain was seen repeatedly, ten times or more. The antigen is undetermined. The sample belongs to a study of regulatory T cells in long-lasting Graves disease. Regarding the study as a whole: Newly diagnosed Graves' patients exceeded persistent ones in TCR diversity.

The time point here: persistent/refractory GD, antithyroid drugs over 5 years with positive TRAb. Researchers made the TCR library from RNA that was extracted from PBMCs. To make TCR beta libraries, researchers used iRepertoire HTBI primers and Arm-PCR of CDR3 regions. MiXCR, run by TCRdb on the multiplex PCR reads, gives a single entry per CDR3 protein. The sample shows some 470,000 distinct CDR3 sequences, about 22% of them seen only once. Looked up from germline, CDR1 is MNHEY and CDR2 is SMNVEV (reference sequence). V dropped 6 bases and J dropped 5 bases, with 10 bases sitting between them. CDR3 length: 12 amino acids.

This clonotype was obtained from a female donor with Graves disease. Sequencing was performed on peripheral blood mononuclear cells (PBMCs), taken when the disease was refractory, from a patient treated with antithyroid drugs. The chain uses TRBV27 and TRBJ1-2, with D unclear. The CDR3 here is CASSSGSYGYTF. CDR3 DNA sequence: TGTGCCAGCAGCTCGGGGTCTTATGGCTACACCTTC.